This TCR beta chain was recorded in a study of tumor-infiltrating lymphocytes in localized non-small cell lung cancer. Study as a whole: Several tumor histologies, both smoking statuses, and some post-neoadjuvant chemotherapy samples were included.

V was clipped by 2 bases and J by 4 bases, with 4 bases between them. The germline gives CDR1 KGHSH, CDR2 LQKENI. The CDR3 is 12 amino acids. TCRdb keeps only in-frame clones here, not all; method: immunoSEQ multiplex PCR. Seen here are fewer than 25,000 clones, just under 75% observed once, and the top ten hold about 5.7%. This receptor was taken from a human donor with non-small cell lung cancer. Sequencing used lung tumor tissue. V and J are TRBV18 and TRBJ2-3; no definite D call. The CDR3 protein is CASSPGPDTQYF. In nucleotides, the CDR3 is TGTGCCAGCTCACCAGGGCCAGATACGCAGTATTTT.